This T cell receptor (beta chain) was documented in a study of blood T cell repertoires in COVID-19. About the study: Samples taken during acute and convalescent COVID-19 were collected in the United States, Italy and Spain. T cells, B-cell-depleted T cells, or PBMCs supplied cDNA or gDNA.

Germline V gives CDR1 SNHLY, CDR2 FYNNEI. Trimming left V 4 bases short and J 8 bases short, with 14 bases between. This CDR3 is built from 13 residues. Profiling relied on immunoSEQ multiplex PCR, and the TCRdb table lists in-frame clones only, not all of them. This sample has some 450,000 clones, with over 85% found just once. This TCR derives from a man between 18 and 29 years old with COVID-19, enrolled during active disease. The sequenced sample was peripheral blood. The chain joins TRBV2 to TRBJ1-2, with D unclear. As DNA, the CDR3 is TGTGCCAGCAGTGGTGCGGTCACTATGGGCTACACCTTC. It is translated as CASSGAVTMGYTF. Supplemented by reference TRBV2 and TRBJ1-2, the full variable domain reads EPEVTQTPSHQVTQMGQEVILRCVPISNHLYFYWYRQILGQKVEFLVSFYNNEISEKSEIFDDQFSVERPDGSNFTLKIRSTKLEDSAMYFCASSGAVTMGYTFGSGTRLTVV.